The rows below give T cell receptor beta chains drawn from one sample of a study of T cell repertoires in cytomegalovirus infection. A single record per CDR3 protein comes from TCRdb applying MiXCR to the reads. The sample lists 200,000 to 300,000 distinct CDR3 sequences; about 12% were seen once. Sample: PBMCs. The receptors originated from a human donor in good health (CMV status not recorded). Some clones in this sample may be carry-over from other donors' samples. Both conserved end residues are part of each CDR3. A D gene is named only where the DNA matches it firmly. The listing skips clone size in some rows; elsewhere it reads once, few, many or a size class.

TRBJ2-7 | NA | TRBV6-6 | few | TGTGCCAGCAGTTACTCATTAGTTTCCTACGAGCAGTACTTC | CASSYSLVSYEQYF
TRBJ2-2 | TRBD1 | TRBV4-3 | many | TGCGCCAGCAGCCAAGATGCCAGGGGGCCCGGGGAGCTGTTTTTT | CASSQDARGPGELFF
TRBJ2-7 | TRBD1 | TRBV7-2 | many | TGTGCCAGCAGCAAGTGGGGACAGGGGTACGAGCAGTACTTC | CASSKWGQGYEQYF
TRBJ2-3 | TRBD2 | TRBV7-2 | many | TGTGCCAGCAGCGTTAAGGCTAGCGGGGGGTCCACAGATACGCAGTATTTT | CASSVKASGGSTDTQYF
TRBJ2-2 | NA | TRBV5-6 | NA | TGTGCCAGCAGCCGCCCACCCCCGGGAGAGGCCGGGGAGCTGTTTTTT | CASSRPPPGEAGELFF
TRBJ1-4 | NA | TRBV4-3 | NA | TGCGCCAGCAGCCAAAATCCACAGGGTTTTAATGAAAAACTGTTTTTT | CASSQNPQGFNEKLFF
TRBJ1-5 | NA | TRBV20-1 | few | TGCAGTGCCATCGGCGGGGGACAGCCCCAGCATTTT | CSAIGGGQPQHF
TRBJ1-3 | NA | TRBV12-3/TRBV12-4 | few | TGTGCCAGCAGGCTCGGAACGGGGGCTGGAAACACCATATATTTT | CASRLGTGAGNTIYF
TRBJ1-2 | NA | TRBV20-1 | many | TGCAGTGCTAGTTACTTAGCAGGGAGGGATTATGGCTACACCTTC | CSASYLAGRDYGYTF
TRBJ2-1 | TRBD1 | TRBV20-1 | few | TGCAGCGCGGGACAGGGGGCCCATGAGCAGTTCTTC | CSAGQGAHEQFF
TRBJ2-1 | NA | TRBV25-1 | many | TGTGCCAGCAGTGATCGGGTTTCGAAGGGTGAGCAGTTCTTC | CASSDRVSKGEQFF
TRBJ1-4 | TRBD1 | TRBV7-2 | many | TGTGCCAGCAGCCAACAGGGGGGGGGGTGGGATTATAATGAAAAACTGTTTTTT | CASSQQGGGWDYNEKLFF
TRBJ1-1 | NA | TRBV12-3/TRBV12-4 | many | TGTGCCAGCAGGCCCGGGAGTTCGAACACTGAAGCTTTCTTT | CASRPGSSNTEAFF
TRBJ2-7 | NA | TRBV7-2 | many | TGTGCCAGCAAACCCGGGACCTCGGTCTACGAGCAGTACTTC | CASKPGTSVYEQYF
TRBJ2-5 | TRBD1 | TRBV5-4 | many | TGTGCCAGCAGCCCGGGGGACAGGGGGGAGACCCAGTACTTC | CASSPGDRGETQYF
TRBJ2-3 | NA | TRBV10-3 | few | TGTGCCATCAGTGGGGGACTTAGCACAGATACGCAGTATTTT | CAISGGLSTDTQYF
TRBJ1-2 | NA | TRBV29-1 | few | TGCAGCGTTGATAGGGGGGATGGCTACACCTTC | CSVDRGDGYTF
TRBJ2-7 | TRBD1 | TRBV13 | NA | TGTGCCAGCAGCGGTTGGGGGACAGGGGAACTGAGCTCCTACGAGCAGTACTTC | CASSGWGTGELSSYEQYF
TRBJ2-6 | NA | TRBV7-8 | many | TGTGCCAGCAGCCCGGACGGGAGTAGCTCTGGGGCCAACGTCCTGACTTTC | CASSPDGSSSGANVLTF
TRBJ2-7 | NA | TRBV20-1 | NA | TGCAGTGCTAGCGGCCGGGGGAGCTCCTACGAGCAGTACTTC | CSASGRGSSYEQYF
TRBJ2-5 | TRBD2 | TRBV28 | many | TGTGCCAGCATACTAGCGGGGGAAGAGACCCAGTACTTC | CASILAGEETQYF
TRBJ1-1 | NA | TRBV2 | NA | TGTGCCAGCATGAACCCAGTGATGAACACTGAAGCTTTCTTT | CASMNPVMNTEAFF
TRBJ2-1 | NA | TRBV14 | NA | TGTGCCAGCAGCCAAGATCTCCGGGTCCCCTACAATGAGCAGTTCTTC | CASSQDLRVPYNEQFF
TRBJ2-3 | TRBD2 | TRBV11-3 | few | TGTGCCAGCAGCTTAGCGGGAGGGCCTGAGACAGATACGCAGTATTTT | CASSLAGGPETDTQYF
TRBJ2-3 | NA | TRBV5-6 | NA | TGTGCCAGCAGCTTGGGGAGTAACACAGATACGCAGTATTTT | CASSLGSNTDTQYF
TRBJ2-2 | NA | TRBV12-3/TRBV12-4 | many | TGTGCCAGCAGACCGGTGACCGTGTTCGCGAACACCGGGGAGCTGTTTTTT | CASRPVTVFANTGELFF
TRBJ2-1 | TRBD2 | TRBV7-9 | few | TGTGCCAGCGTCCCGGCTAGCGGCTACAATGAGCAGTTCTTC | CASVPASGYNEQFF
TRBJ1-6 | TRBD1 | TRBV29-1 | few | TGCAGCGTTGATATGGGGGACAGGGAGTCCCGTTCACCCCTCCACTTT | CSVDMGDRESRSPLHF
TRBJ2-4 | NA | TRBV7-2 | many | TGTGCCAGCAGCCCCGTCGGCCCGAGTCGAGCCAAAAACATTCAGTACTTC | CASSPVGPSRAKNIQYF
TRBJ1-2 | NA | TRBV7-3 | many | TGTGCCAGCAGCTCTCAACAGGGTTATGGCTACACCTTC | CASSSQQGYGYTF
TRBJ2-7 | TRBD1 | TRBV7-2 | medium-sized | TGTGCCAGCAGCAGGCCGACAGGGGGCTACGAGCAGTACTTC | CASSRPTGGYEQYF
TRBJ1-5 | NA | TRBV19 | NA | TGTGCCAGTAGTGGGGGCTCCGCCACCAATCAGCCCCAGCATTTT | CASSGGSATNQPQHF
TRBJ2-5 | NA | TRBV19 | many | TGTGCCAGTAGCCCGAATCATCTTGGAAAAGAGACCCAGTACTTC | CASSPNHLGKETQYF
TRBJ1-2 | TRBD1 | TRBV29-1 | NA | TGCAGCGTTGGACAGGGTAATATGTCTGGCTACACCTTC | CSVGQGNMSGYTF
TRBJ2-7 | NA | TRBV2 | few | TGTGCCAGCAGTGAAGCTGCTGTTGGGGAGCAGTACTTC | CASSEAAVGEQYF
TRBJ2-1 | TRBD2 | TRBV7-2 | many | TGTGCCAGCAGCTTATCCCCCCAGACTAGCGGGAGTAGGAATGAGCAGTTCTTC | CASSLSPQTSGSRNEQFF
TRBJ1-2 | TRBD1 | TRBV27 | few | TGTGCCAGCAGTAAGCCGGGACAGGGGTATGGCTACACCTTC | CASSKPGQGYGYTF
TRBJ1-5 | NA | TRBV6-2/TRBV6-3 | NA | TGTGCCAGCAGTTACTCGGCCGACGTGCCTAGCAATCAGCCCCAGCATTTT | CASSYSADVPSNQPQHF
TRBJ1-5 | NA | TRBV20-1 | NA | TGCAGTGCCACTACGGACCGGGACATCAATCAGCCCCAGCATTTT | CSATTDRDINQPQHF
TRBJ2-5 | NA | TRBV20-1 | few | TGCAGTGCTAGTCCACCAAACGGCCAGGGCCAAGAGACCCAGTACTTC | CSASPPNGQGQETQYF
TRBJ1-6 | NA | TRBV2 | NA | TGTGCCAGCATCAGGTTCATCGCCAGCCGAGGGAGCTCCTATAATTCACCCCTCCACTTT | CASIRFIASRGSSYNSPLHF
TRBJ2-5 | TRBD1 | TRBV14 | many | TGTGCCAGCAGCCCCGACAGGGGCTGGTGGGAGACCCAGTACTTC | CASSPDRGWWETQYF
TRBJ2-4 | NA | TRBV20-1 | NA | TGCAGTGCTAGAGAAGCAAAAAACATTCAGTACTTC | CSAREAKNIQYF
TRBJ2-7 | NA | TRBV5-4 | NA | TGTGCCAGCAGCTTAAAGGAGATTCAAGGGGACGAGCAGTACTTC | CASSLKEIQGDEQYF
TRBJ2-5 | NA | TRBV7-6 | many | TGTGCCAGCAGCTTATGGACATACGAGACCCAGTACTTC | CASSLWTYETQYF
TRBJ2-7 | TRBD1 | TRBV4-3 | NA | TGCGCCAGCAGCCAAGATCAGAGGACAGGGGAGGGCGAGCAGTACTTC | CASSQDQRTGEGEQYF
TRBJ2-1 | NA | TRBV7-2 | many | TGTGCCAGCAGCCCGCTCTGGGGCGCGGATGAGCAGTTCTTC | CASSPLWGADEQFF
TRBJ2-7 | TRBD1 | TRBV5-1 | few | TGCGCCAGCCGCCCGGGACAGGGGCTCGAAGAGCAGTACTTC | CASRPGQGLEEQYF
TRBJ1-1 | NA | TRBV4-3 | few | TGCGCCAGCAGCCAAGTGAATCCCGGGGAAGCTTTCTTT | CASSQVNPGEAFF
TRBJ2-3 | TRBD2 | TRBV6-2/TRBV6-3 | few | TGTGCCAGCAGTTACTCCCCGGGACTAGCGGGAGAAGCCGCAGATACGCAGTATTTT | CASSYSPGLAGEAADTQYF
TRBJ2-2 | NA | TRBV7-2 | many | TGTGCCAGCAGCCCCCGCGGCACCGGGGAGCTGTTTTTT | CASSPRGTGELFF
TRBJ1-4 | NA | TRBV7-2 | many | TGTGCCAGCAGCTTAGAGGGCCCTGGGACTAATGAAAAACTGTTTTTT | CASSLEGPGTNEKLFF
TRBJ2-7 | NA | TRBV27 | few | TGTGCCAGCAGTCCCCGCGATAGGTACGAGCAGTACTTC | CASSPRDRYEQYF
TRBJ2-5 | TRBD2 | TRBV20-1 | few | TGCAGTGCTAAAACTAGCGGGAGGACTGTGGAGACCCAGTACTTC | CSAKTSGRTVETQYF
TRBJ2-1 | TRBD1 | TRBV3-1 | few | TGTGCCAGCAGCCAGGGGACAGGGGACCACAATGAGCAGTTCTTC | CASSQGTGDHNEQFF
TRBJ2-1 | NA | TRBV29-1 | few | TGCAGCGTTGAACCTCCGGGGGGCTCAGGATACAATGAGCAGTTCTTC | CSVEPPGGSGYNEQFF
TRBJ2-5 | NA | TRBV3-1 | NA | TGTGCCAGCAGCCAAGGAAGTCCTCCGAGGAGAGAGACCCAGTACTTC | CASSQGSPPRRETQYF
TRBJ1-1 | TRBD1 | TRBV11-3 | few | TGTGCCAGCAGCCCAGGACAGGGCCTATCGGGTAGGACTGAAGCTTTCTTT | CASSPGQGLSGRTEAFF
TRBJ2-3 | TRBD2 | TRBV7-3 | many | TGTGCCAGCAGCTTAAGAGGGCGCGGTAGCGGGGTCGAGGATACGCAGTATTTT | CASSLRGRGSGVEDTQYF